Shown below are 14 T cell receptor beta chains from a single sample sequenced in a study of CD8 T cells in Susac syndrome. The RNA input was about 0.45 to 1 ug, and it was reverse transcribed with random hexamers. From the immunoSEQ multiplex PCR reads, TCRdb called clonotypes with MiXCR, one entry per CDR3 protein. Of around 200,000 distinct CDR3 sequences in the sample, around 95% were seen once. Sequencing input: CD4+ T cells from PBMCs. The source of these receptors is a human donor with multiple sclerosis.

V gene TRBV7-3 combines with J gene TRBJ2-1; D call uncertain. In germline, CDR1 is SGHTA, CDR2 FQGTGA. With 5 bases removed from V and 4 bases from J, the gap between germline ends came to 6 bases. This CDR3 comprises 12 residues. The CDR3 is CASSDRYNEQFF. The CDR3 DNA reads TGTGCCAGCAGCGATCGTTACAATGAGCAGTTCTTC.

The chain combines TRBV11-2 with TRBJ2-7, with TRBD1 matching over 9 bases. The CDR3 totals 15 residues. Germline V gene lookup returns CDR1 SGHAT and CDR2 FQNNGV. V lost 5 bases to trimming and J lost 3 bases; unmatched junction nucleotides: 8. The CDR3 protein is CASSVGTGRLYEQYF. CDR3 sequence (DNA): TGTGCCAGCAGCGTCGGGACAGGGCGACTCTACGAGCAGTACTTC.

CDR3 in amino acids: CASAGTTADTQYF. CDR3 DNA: TGTGCCAGCGCCGGGACTACTGCAGATACGCAGTATTTT. The V and J genes are TRBV7-3 and TRBJ2-3; 7 bases are shared with TRBD2. J lost 4 bases, V lost 8 bases, and 6 bases had no gene match. CDR1 is SGHTA, CDR2 FQGTGA, per germline. This CDR3 region has 13 residues. Based on the CDR3 plus reference TRBV7-3 and TRBJ2-3, the full variable domain is GAGVSQTPSNKVTEKGKYVELRCDPISGHTALYWYRQSLGQGPEFLIYFQGTGAADDSGLPNDRFFAVRPEGSVSTLKIQRTERGDSAVYLCASAGTTADTQYFGPGTRLTVL.

The V call is TRBV12-3 or TRBV12-4, the J call TRBJ2-1; weak D call: TRBD1 (5 bases). The CDR3 sequence is 12 residues long. The germline V and J ends were trimmed by 0 bases and 12 bases, with 9 bases remaining between them. The CDR3 coding sequence is TGTGCCAGCAGTTTAGCCCTGGACACGCAGTTCTTC. Residues: CASSLALDTQFF.

This clonotype was recorded only once. The V gene is TRBV20-1, the J gene TRBJ2-1, with D possibly being TRBD2 (6 bases). The CDR3 length is 12 residues. The germline V and J ends were trimmed by 5 bases and 10 bases, with 15 bases remaining between them. Germline V gene data show CDR1 as DFQATT and CDR2 as SNEGSKA (reference sequence). For the CDR3, the DNA is TGCAGTGCTGCTGGGGACTTCCGAGAGCAGTTCTTC. Translated: CSAAGDFREQFF.

The rearrangement joins TRBV5-6 to TRBJ2-7; no firm D call. The CDR3 runs to 12 residues. Germline V gene data show CDR1 as SGHDT and CDR2 as YYEEEE. With 0 bases removed from V and 4 bases from J, the gap between germline ends came to 5 bases. The CDR3 protein is CASSLATYEQYF. Here the CDR3 DNA reads TGTGCCAGCAGCTTGGCCACGTACGAGCAGTACTTC.

This chain connects TRBV29-1 to TRBJ2-2; the match to TRBD1 covers 9 bases. The CDR3 contains 15 residues. Germline loops: CDR1 SQVTM, CDR2 ANQGSEA. V lost 7 bases and J lost 0; bases outside the gene matches: 6. The CDR3 DNA follows: TGCAGCGCCGGAGGGACAGGGTCGAACACCGGGGAGCTGTTTTTT. As protein: CSAGGTGSNTGELFF.

The chain links TRBV5-4 to TRBJ1-6; D call uncertain. The V gene lost 0 bases and the J gene lost 11 bases, with 9 bases spanning the gap. The CDR3 contains 13 residues. Germline assignment: CDR1 SGHNT and CDR2 YYREEE (reference sequence). This chain's CDR3 is CASSLVPAAPLHF. CDR3 DNA sequence: TGTGCCAGCAGCTTGGTCCCGGCAGCACCCCTCCACTTT.

J is TRBJ1-2 and V is TRBV30; D is unclear. CDR1 and CDR2 from the germline V gene are GTSNPN and SVGIG (reference sequence). The CDR3 runs to 12 residues. The V and J ends lost 3 bases and 4 bases respectively, with 9 bases between them. The CDR3 protein is CAWRSDLYGYTF. The CDR3 region has the DNA TGTGCCTGGAGGTCAGACCTCTATGGCTACACCTTC.

The V gene is TRBV4-2, the J gene TRBJ2-6; a weak D match, TRBD1 (6 bases). V lost 1 base, J lost 0 bases, and 10 bases lay in between. Looked up from germline, CDR1 is LGHNA and CDR2 is YNFKEQ. CDR3 length: 17 residues. As DNA, the CDR3 is TGTGCCAGCAGCCAAGGTGGGACAAACTCTGGGGCCAACGTCCTGACTTTC. This encodes CASSQGGTNSGANVLTF.

The genes are TRBV2 and TRBJ1-4; perhaps TRBD1 as D (5 bases). The germline V gene has CDR1 SNHLY and CDR2 FYNNEI. CDR3 length: 13 residues. With 11 bases removed from V and 7 bases from J, the gap between germline ends came to 17 bases. The CDR3 nucleotides read TGTGCCTCCCATGGAACAGGAGGTGAAAAACTGTTTTTT. It is translated as CASHGTGGEKLFF.

The chain employs TRBV12-3 or TRBV12-4 and TRBJ1-1; D is unclear. CDR3 size: 14 residues. Trimming pared 2 bases from V and 1 base from J, leaving 8 bases between. The CDR3 nucleotides are TGTGCCAGCAGTTTATACGGGGAGAACACTGAAGCTTTCTTT. Translating it yields CASSLYGENTEAFF.

This chain joins TRBV7-9 and TRBJ1-4; a weak D match, TRBD1 (5 bases). V was cut by 0 bases and J by 5 bases, with 13 bases left in between. CDR1 and CDR2 from the germline V gene are SEHNR and FQNEAQ (reference sequence). The CDR3 extends over 16 amino acids. DNA of the CDR3: TGTGCCAGCAGCTTAGCATCGGGACGGTTGAATGAAAAACTGTTTTTT. Translation: CASSLASGRLNEKLFF.

In nucleotides, the CDR3 is TGTGCCAGCAGCGTGATCGATGGGGGTGAAGCTTTCTTT. Amino acids: CASSVIDGGEAFF. The chain employs TRBV9 and TRBJ1-1; tentative D call: TRBD1 (5 bases). Trimming took off 2 bases at V and 7 bases at J, with 12 bases between the two ends. This CDR3 comprises 13 residues. Germline V CDR1 and CDR2: SGDLS, YYNGEE. Looking up the rest from reference TRBV9 and TRBJ1-1 gives the full variable domain: DSGVTQTPKHLITATGQRVTLRCSPRSGDLSVYWYQQSLDQGLQFLIQYYNGEERAKGNILERFSAQQFPDLHSELNLSSLELGDSALYFCASSVIDGGEAFFGQGTRLTVV.